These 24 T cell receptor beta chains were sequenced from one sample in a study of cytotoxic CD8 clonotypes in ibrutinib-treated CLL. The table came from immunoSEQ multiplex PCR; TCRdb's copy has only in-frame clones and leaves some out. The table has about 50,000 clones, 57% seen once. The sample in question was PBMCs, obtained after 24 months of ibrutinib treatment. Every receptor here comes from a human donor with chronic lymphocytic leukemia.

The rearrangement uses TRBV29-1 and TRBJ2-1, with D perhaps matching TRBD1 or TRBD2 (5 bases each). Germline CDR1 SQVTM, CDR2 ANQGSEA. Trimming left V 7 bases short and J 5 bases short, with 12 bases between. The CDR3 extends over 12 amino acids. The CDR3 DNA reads TGCAGCGCCCGGGACCCCAACAATGAGCAGTTCTTC. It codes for CSARDPNNEQFF.

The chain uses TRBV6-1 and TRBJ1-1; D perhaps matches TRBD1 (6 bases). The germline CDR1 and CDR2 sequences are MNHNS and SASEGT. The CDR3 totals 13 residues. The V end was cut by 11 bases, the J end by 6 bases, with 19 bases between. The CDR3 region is CAVCEGGISEAFF. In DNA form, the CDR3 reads TGTGCCGTCTGCGAGGGGGGAATATCTGAAGCTTTCTTT.

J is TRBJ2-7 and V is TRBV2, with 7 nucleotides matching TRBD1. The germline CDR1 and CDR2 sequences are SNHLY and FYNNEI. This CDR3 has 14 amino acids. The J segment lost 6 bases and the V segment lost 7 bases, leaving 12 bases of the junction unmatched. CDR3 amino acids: CASTWGTDLGEQYF. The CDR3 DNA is TGTGCCAGCACTTGGGGGACAGATCTCGGCGAGCAGTACTTC.

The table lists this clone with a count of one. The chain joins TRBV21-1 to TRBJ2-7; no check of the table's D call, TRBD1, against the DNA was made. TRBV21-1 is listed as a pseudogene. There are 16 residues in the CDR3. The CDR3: CASSKEGDRESYEQYF. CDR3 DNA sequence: TGTGCCAGCAGCAAAGAAGGGGACAGGGAATCCTACGAGCAGTACTTC.

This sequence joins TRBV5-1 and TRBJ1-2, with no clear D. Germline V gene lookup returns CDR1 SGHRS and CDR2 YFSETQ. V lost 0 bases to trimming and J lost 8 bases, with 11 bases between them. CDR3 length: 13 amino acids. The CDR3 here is CASSLAESSGYTF. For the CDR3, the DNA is TGCGCCAGCAGCTTGGCCGAAAGTTCGGGCTACACCTTC. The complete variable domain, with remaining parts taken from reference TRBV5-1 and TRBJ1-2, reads KAGVTQTPRYLIKTRGQQVTLSCSPISGHRSVSWYQQTPGQGLQFLFEYFSETQRNKGNFPGRFSGRQFSNSRSEMNVSTLELGDSALYLCASSLAESSGYTFGSGTRLTVV.

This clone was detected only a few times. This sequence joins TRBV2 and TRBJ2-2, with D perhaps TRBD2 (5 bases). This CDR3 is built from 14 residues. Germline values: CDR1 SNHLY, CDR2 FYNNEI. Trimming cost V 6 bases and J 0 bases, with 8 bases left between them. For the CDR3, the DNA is TGTGCCAGCAGCGGGGTAACGAACACCGGGGAGCTGTTTTTT. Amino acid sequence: CASSGVTNTGELFF.

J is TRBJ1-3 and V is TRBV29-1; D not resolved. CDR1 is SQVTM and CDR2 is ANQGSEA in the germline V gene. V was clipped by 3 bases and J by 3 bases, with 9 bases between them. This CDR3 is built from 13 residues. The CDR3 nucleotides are TGCAGCGTTGAGGAGTTAAGTGGAAACACCATATATTTT. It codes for CSVEELSGNTIYF.

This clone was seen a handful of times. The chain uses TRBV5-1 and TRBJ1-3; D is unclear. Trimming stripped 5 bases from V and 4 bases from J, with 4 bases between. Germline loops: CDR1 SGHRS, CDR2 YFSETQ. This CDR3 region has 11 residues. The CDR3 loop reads CASSGGNTIYF. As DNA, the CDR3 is TGCGCCAGCAGTGGAGGAAACACCATATATTTT.

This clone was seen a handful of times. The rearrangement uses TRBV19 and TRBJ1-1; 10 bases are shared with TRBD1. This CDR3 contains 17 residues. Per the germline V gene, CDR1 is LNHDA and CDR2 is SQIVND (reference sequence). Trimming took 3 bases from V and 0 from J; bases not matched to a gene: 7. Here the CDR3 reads CASSMVRTGGMNTEAFF. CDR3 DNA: TGTGCCAGTAGTATGGTTAGGACAGGGGGAATGAACACTGAAGCTTTCTTT.

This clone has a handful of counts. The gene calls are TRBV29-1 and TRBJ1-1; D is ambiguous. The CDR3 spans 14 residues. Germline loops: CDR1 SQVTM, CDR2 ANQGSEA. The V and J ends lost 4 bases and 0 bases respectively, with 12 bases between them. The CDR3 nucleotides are TGCAGCGTTGCGGACGACACCATGAACACTGAAGCTTTCTTT. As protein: CSVADDTMNTEAFF.

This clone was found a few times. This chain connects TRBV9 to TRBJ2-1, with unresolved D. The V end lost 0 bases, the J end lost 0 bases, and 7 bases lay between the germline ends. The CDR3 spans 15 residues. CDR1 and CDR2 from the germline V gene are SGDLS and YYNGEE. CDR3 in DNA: TGTGCCAGCAGCGTAGCTATTAGCTCCTACAATGAGCAGTTCTTC. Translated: CASSVAISSYNEQFF.

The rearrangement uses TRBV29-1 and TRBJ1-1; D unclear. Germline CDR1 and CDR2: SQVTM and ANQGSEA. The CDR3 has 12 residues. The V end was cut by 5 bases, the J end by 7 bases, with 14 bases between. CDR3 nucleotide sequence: TGCAGCGTTAGTTTAGTGAGCAATGAAGCTTTCTTT. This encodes CSVSLVSNEAFF. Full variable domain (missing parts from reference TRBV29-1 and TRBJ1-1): SAVISQKPSRDICQRGTSLTIQCQVDSQVTMMFWYRQQPGQSLTLIATANQGSEATYESGFVIDKFPISRPNLTFSTLTVSNMSPEDSSIYLCSVSLVSNEAFFGQGTRLTVV.

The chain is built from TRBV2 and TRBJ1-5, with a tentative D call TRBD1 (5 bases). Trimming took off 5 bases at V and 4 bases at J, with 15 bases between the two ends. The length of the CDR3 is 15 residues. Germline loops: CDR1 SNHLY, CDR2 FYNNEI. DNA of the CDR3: TGTGCCAGCAGTCGTGGGACCGCAACAAATCAGCCCCAGCATTTT. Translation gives CASSRGTATNQPQHF. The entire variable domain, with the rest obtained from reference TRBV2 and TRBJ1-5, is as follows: EPEVTQTPSHQVTQMGQEVILRCVPISNHLYFYWYRQILGQKVEFLVSFYNNEISEKSEIFDDQFSVERPDGSNFTLKIRSTKLEDSAMYFCASSRGTATNQPQHFGDGTRLSIL.

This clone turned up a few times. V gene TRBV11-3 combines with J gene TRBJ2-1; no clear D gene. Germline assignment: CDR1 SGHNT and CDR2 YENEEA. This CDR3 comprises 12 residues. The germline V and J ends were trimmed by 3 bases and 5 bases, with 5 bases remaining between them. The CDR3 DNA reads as TGTGCCAGCAGCTTTGGGGACAATGAGCAGTTCTTC. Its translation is CASSFGDNEQFF.

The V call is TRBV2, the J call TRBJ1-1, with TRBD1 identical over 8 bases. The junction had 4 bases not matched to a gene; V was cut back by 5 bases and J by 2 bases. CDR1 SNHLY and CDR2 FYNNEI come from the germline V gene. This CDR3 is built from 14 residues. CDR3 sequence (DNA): TGTGCCAGCAGTCAGGGGGCCCAAAACACTGAAGCTTTCTTT. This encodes CASSQGAQNTEAFF.

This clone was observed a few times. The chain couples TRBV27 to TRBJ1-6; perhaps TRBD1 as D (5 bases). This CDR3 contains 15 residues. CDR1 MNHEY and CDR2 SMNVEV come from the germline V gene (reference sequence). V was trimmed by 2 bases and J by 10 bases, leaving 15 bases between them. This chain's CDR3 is CASSLLNQGESPLHF. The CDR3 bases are TGTGCCAGCAGTTTACTTAATCAGGGTGAATCACCCCTCCACTTT.

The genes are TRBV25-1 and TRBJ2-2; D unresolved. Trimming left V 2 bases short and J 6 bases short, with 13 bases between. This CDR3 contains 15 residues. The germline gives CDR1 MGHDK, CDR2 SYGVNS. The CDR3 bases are TGTGCCAGCAGTGAAAGAACCATGTTGTCCGGGGAGCTGTTTTTT. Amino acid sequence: CASSERTMLSGELFF.

CDR3 sequence: CASSGDLYASYNEQFF. CDR3 nucleotides: TGTGCCAGCAGCGGAGACCTATACGCCTCCTACAATGAGCAGTTCTTC. V gene TRBV9 combines with J gene TRBJ2-1; D gene unclear. This CDR3 spans 16 amino acids. The germline V gene encodes CDR1 SGDLS and CDR2 YYNGEE. Trimming took 3 bases from V and 0 from J, leaving 13 bases between them.

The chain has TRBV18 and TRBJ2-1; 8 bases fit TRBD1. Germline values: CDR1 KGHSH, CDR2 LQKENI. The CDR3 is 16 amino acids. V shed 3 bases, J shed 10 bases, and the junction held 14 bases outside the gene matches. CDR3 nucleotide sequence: TGTGCCAGCTCACCGATACCTGGGACAGGAGTTAACGAGCAGTTCTTC. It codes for CASSPIPGTGVNEQFF. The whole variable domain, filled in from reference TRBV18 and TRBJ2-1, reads NAGVMQNPRHLVRRRGQEARLRCSPMKGHSHVYWYRQLPEEGLKFMVYLQKENIIDESGMPKERFSAEFPKEGPSILRIQQVVRGDSAAYFCASSPIPGTGVNEQFFGPGTRLTVL.

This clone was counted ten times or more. The CDR3 reads CASSLGATSANEQFF. CDR3 nucleotide sequence: TGTGCCAGCAGCTTAGGGGCAACTAGCGCCAATGAGCAGTTCTTC. This chain connects TRBV7-6 to TRBJ2-1, with 7 bases identical to TRBD2. V lost 1 base to trimming and J lost 6 bases; unmatched junction nucleotides: 6. The V gene's germline CDR1 is SGHVS and CDR2 FNYEAQ. The CDR3 is made up of 15 amino acids.

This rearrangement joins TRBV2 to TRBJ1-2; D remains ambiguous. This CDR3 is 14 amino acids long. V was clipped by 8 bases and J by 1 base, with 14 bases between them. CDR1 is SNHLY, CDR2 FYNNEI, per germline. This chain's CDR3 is CASGTATVNYGYTF. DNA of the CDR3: TGTGCCAGCGGAACCGCGACGGTTAACTATGGCTACACCTTC.

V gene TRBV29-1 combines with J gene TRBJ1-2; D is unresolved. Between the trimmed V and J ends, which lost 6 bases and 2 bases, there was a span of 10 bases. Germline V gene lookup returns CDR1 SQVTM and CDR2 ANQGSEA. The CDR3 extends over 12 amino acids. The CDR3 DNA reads TGCAGCGTCGAGGATCGCAACTATGGCTACACCTTC. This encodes CSVEDRNYGYTF.

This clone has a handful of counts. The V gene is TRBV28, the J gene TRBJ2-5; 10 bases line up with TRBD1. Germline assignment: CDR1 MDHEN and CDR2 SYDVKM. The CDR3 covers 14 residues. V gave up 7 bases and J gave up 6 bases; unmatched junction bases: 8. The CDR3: CASTPGQGYQTQYF. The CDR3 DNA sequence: TGTGCCAGCACCCCGGGACAGGGGTATCAGACCCAGTACTTC.

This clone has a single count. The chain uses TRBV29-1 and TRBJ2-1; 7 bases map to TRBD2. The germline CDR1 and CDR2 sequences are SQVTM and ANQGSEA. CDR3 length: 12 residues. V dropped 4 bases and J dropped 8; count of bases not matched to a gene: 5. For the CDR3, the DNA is TGCAGCGTTGGGGGGGGGACCCATGAGCAGTTCTTC. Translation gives CSVGGGTHEQFF.